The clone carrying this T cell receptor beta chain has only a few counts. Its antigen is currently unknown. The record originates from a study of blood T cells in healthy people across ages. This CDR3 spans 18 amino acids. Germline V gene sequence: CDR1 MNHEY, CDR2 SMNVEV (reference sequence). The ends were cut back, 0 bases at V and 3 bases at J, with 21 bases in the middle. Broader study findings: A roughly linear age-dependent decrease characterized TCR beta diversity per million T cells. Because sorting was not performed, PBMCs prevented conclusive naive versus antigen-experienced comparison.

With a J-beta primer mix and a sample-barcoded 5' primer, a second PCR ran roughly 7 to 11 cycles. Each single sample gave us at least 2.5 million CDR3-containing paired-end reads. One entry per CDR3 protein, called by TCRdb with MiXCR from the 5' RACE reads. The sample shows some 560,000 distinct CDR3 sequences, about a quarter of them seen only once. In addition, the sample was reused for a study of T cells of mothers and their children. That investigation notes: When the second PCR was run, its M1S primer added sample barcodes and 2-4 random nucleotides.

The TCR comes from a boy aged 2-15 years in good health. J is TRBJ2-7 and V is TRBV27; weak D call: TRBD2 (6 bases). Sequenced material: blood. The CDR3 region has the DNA TGTGCCAGCAGTTTATCCCCCTTCCCGGGACTGAATAACTACGAGCAGTACTTC. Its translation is CASSLSPFPGLNNYEQYF.